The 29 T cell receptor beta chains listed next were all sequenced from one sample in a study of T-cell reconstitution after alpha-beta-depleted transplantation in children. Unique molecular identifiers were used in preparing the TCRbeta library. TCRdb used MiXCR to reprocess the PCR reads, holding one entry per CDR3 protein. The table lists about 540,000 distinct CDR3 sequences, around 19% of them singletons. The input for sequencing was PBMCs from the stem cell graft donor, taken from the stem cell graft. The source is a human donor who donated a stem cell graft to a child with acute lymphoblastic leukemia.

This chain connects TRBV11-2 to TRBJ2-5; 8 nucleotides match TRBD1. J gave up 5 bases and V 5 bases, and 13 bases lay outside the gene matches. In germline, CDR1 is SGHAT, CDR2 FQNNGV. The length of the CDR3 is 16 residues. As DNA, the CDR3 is TGTGCCAGCAGCCTCGGACAGGGTTCAGGGTTGGAGACCCAGTACTTC. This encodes CASSLGQGSGLETQYF.

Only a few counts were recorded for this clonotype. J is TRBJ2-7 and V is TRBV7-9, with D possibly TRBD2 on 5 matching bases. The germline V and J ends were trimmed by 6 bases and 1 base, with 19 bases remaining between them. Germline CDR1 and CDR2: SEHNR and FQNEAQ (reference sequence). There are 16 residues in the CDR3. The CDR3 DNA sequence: TGTGCCAGCAGTCCCCCCGTCAGCGGAGCGTCCTACGAGCAGTACTTC. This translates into CASSPPVSGASYEQYF.

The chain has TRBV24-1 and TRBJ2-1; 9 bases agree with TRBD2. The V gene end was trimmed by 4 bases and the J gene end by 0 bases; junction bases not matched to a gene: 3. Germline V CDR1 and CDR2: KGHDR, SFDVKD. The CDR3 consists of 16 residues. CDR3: CATSENSGSSYNEQFF. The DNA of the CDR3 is TGTGCCACCAGTGAAAATAGCGGGAGCTCCTACAATGAGCAGTTCTTC.

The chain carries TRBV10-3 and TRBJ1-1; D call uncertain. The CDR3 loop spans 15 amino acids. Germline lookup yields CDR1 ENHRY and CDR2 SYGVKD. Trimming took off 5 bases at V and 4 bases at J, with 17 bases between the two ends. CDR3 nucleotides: TGTGCCATCAGTCTCGGGGAAGGGTCGGTCACTGAAGCTTTCTTT. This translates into CAISLGEGSVTEAFF.

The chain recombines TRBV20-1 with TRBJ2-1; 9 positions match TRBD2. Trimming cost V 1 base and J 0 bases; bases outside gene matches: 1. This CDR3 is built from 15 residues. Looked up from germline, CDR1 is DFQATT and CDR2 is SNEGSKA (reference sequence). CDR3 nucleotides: TGCAGTGCTAGAGGTAGCGGGAGCTCCTACAATGAGCAGTTCTTC. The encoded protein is CSARGSGSSYNEQFF.

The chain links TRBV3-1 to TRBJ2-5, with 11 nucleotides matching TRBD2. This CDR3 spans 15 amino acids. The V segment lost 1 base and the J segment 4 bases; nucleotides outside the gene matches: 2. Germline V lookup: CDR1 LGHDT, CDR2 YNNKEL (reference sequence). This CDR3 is CASSQVLAGGETQYF. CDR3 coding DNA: TGTGCCAGCAGCCAAGTCCTAGCGGGAGGAGAGACCCAGTACTTC.

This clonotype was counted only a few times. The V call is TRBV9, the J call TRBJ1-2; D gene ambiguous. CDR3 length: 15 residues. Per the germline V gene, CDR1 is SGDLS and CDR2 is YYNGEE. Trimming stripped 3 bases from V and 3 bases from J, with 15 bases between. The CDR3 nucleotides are TGTGCCAGCAGCGAGTGGAGAGGAGCTCACTATGGCTACACCTTC. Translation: CASSEWRGAHYGYTF.

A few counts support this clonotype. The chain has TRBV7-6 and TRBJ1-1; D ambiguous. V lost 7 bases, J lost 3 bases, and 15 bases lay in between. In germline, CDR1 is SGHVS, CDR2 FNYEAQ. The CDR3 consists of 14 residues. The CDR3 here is CASTFGGGDTEAFF. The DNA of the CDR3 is TGTGCCAGCACCTTCGGCGGTGGGGACACTGAAGCTTTCTTT.

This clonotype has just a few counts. CDR3 sequence reads: CASSQVGTPWETQYF. Written as DNA, the CDR3 is TGTGCCAGCAGCCAAGTCGGGACGCCTTGGGAGACCCAGTACTTC. The chain has TRBV3-1 and TRBJ2-5; the D gene could be TRBD1 or TRBD2 (5 bases each). CDR3 length: 15 amino acids. CDR1 and CDR2 (germline): LGHDT, YNNKEL (reference sequence). Trimming cost V 1 base and J 5 bases, with 14 bases left between them.

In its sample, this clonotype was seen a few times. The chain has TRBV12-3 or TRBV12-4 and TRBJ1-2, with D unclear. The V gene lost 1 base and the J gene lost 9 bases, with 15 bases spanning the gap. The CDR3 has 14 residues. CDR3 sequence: CASSLVAVSSRYTF. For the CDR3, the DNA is TGTGCCAGCAGTTTAGTGGCAGTCTCCTCTCGCTACACCTTC.

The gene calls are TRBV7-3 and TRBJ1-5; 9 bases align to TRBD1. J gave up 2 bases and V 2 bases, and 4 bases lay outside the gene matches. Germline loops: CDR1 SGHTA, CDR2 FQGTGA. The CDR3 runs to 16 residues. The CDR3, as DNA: TGTGCCAGCAGCTTAGAAAGGACAGGGGGCAATCAGCCCCAGCATTTT. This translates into CASSLERTGGNQPQHF. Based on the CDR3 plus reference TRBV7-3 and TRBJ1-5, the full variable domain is GAGVSQTPSNKVTEKGKYVELRCDPISGHTALYWYRQSLGQGPEFLIYFQGTGAADDSGLPNDRFFAVRPEGSVSTLKIQRTERGDSAVYLCASSLERTGGNQPQHFGDGTRLSIL.

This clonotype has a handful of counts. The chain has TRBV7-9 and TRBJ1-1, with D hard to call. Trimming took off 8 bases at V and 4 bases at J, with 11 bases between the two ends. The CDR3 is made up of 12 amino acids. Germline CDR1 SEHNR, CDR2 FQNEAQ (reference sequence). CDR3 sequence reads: CASGELGTEAFF. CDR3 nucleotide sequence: TGTGCCAGCGGGGAGTTGGGCACTGAAGCTTTCTTT.

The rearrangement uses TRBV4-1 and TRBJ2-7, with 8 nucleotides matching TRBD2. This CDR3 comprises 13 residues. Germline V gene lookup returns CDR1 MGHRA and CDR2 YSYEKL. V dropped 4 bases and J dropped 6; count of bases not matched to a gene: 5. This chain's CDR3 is CASSRGLAAEQYF. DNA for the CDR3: TGCGCCAGCAGCCGCGGACTAGCCGCCGAGCAGTACTTC.

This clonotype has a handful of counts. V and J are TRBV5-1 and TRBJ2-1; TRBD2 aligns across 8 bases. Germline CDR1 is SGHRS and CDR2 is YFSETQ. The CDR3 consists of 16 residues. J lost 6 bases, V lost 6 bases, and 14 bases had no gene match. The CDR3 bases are TGCGCCAGCACAAAACAAGCGGGAGCCACCCCCAATGAGCAGTTCTTC. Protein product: CASTKQAGATPNEQFF.

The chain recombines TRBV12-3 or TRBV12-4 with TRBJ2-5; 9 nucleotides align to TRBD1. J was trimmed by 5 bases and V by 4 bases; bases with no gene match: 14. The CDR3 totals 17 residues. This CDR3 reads CASSSTAGQGQGETQYF. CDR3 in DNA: TGTGCCAGCAGTTCCACCGCGGGACAGGGCCAAGGGGAGACCCAGTACTTC.

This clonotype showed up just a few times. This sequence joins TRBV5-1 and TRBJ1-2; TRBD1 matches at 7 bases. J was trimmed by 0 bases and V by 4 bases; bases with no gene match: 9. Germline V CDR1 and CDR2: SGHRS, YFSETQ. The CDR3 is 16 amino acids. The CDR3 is CASSAPNRGSNYGYTF. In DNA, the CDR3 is TGCGCCAGCAGCGCACCGAACAGGGGATCTAACTATGGCTACACCTTC.

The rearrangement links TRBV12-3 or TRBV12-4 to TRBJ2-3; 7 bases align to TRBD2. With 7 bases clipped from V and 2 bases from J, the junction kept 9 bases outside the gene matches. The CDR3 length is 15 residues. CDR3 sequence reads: CASTARSGITDTQYF. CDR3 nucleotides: TGTGCCAGCACAGCCCGGAGCGGGATCACAGATACGCAGTATTTT.

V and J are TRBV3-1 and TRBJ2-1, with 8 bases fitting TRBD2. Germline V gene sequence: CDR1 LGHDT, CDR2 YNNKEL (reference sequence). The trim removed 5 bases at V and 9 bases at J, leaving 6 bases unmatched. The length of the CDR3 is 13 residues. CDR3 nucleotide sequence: TGTGCCAGCAGCGGAGCGGGAGCCGTTGAGCAGTTCTTC. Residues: CASSGAGAVEQFF.

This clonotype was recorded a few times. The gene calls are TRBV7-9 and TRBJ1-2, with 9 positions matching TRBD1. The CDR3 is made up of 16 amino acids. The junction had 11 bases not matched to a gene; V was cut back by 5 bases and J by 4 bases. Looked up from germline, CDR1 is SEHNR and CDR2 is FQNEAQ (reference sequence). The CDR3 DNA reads TGTGCCAGCAGCCCCGTCCCGGGACAGGGTGGCTATGGCTACACCTTC. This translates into CASSPVPGQGGYGYTF.

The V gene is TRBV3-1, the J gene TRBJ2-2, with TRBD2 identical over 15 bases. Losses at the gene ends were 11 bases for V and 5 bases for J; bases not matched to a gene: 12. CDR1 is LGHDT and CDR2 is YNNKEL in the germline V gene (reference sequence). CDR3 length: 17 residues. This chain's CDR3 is CASCQDGLAGGTGELFF. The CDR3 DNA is TGTGCCTCCTGCCAGGACGGACTAGCGGGAGGGACCGGGGAGCTGTTTTTT.

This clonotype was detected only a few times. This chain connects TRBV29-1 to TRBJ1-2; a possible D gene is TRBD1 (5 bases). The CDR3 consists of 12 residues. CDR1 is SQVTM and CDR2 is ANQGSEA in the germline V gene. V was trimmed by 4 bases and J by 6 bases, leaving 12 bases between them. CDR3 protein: CSVVAGRDGYTF. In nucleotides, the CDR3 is TGCAGCGTTGTTGCAGGGAGGGATGGCTACACCTTC.

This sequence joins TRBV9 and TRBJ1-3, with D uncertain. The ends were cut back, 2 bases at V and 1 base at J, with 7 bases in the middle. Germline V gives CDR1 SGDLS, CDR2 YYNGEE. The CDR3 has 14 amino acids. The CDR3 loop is CASSVYDSGNTIYF. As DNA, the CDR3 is TGTGCCAGCAGCGTCTATGATTCTGGAAACACCATATATTTT.

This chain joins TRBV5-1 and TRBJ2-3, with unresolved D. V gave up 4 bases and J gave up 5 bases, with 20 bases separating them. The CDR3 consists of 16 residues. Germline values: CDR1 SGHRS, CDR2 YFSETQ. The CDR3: CASSPAPAPPEDTQYF. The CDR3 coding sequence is TGCGCCAGCAGCCCCGCTCCGGCCCCACCGGAAGATACGCAGTATTTT.

CDR3 sequence (DNA): TGTGCCAGCAATAATCTAGCGGGAGGGGACTACGAGCAGTACTTC. Protein product: CASNNLAGGDYEQYF. The chain carries TRBV6-2 or TRBV6-3 and TRBJ2-7; 12 bases line up with TRBD2. Losses at the gene ends were 7 bases for V and 3 bases for J; bases not matched to a gene: 7. The CDR3 spans 15 residues. Germline loops: CDR1 MNHEY, CDR2 SVGEGT.

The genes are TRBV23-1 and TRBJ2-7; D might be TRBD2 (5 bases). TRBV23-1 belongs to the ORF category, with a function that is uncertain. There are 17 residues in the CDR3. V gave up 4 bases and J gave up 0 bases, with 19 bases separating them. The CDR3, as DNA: TGCGCCAGCAGTCTAACAGAAGGAGGACCGAGCTCCTACGAGCAGTACTTC. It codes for CASSLTEGGPSSYEQYF.

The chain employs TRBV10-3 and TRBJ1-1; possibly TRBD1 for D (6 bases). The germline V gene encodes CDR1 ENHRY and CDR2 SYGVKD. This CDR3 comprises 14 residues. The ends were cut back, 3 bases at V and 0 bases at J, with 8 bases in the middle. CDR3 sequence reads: CAISDDRMNTEAFF. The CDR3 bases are TGTGCCATCAGTGACGACAGGATGAACACTGAAGCTTTCTTT.

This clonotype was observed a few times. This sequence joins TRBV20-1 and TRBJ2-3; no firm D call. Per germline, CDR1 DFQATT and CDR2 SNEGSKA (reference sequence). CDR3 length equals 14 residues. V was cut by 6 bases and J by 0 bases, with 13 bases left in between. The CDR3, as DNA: TGCAGTGCCCCCCATGTCGGTAGCACAGATACGCAGTATTTT. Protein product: CSAPHVGSTDTQYF.

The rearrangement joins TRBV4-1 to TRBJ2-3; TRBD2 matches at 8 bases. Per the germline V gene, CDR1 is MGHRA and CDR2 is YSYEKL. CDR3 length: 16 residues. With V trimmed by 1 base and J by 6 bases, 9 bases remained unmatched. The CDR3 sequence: CASSQVGAGVRDTQYF. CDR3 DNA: TGCGCCAGCAGCCAAGTCGGAGCGGGAGTCAGGGATACGCAGTATTTT.

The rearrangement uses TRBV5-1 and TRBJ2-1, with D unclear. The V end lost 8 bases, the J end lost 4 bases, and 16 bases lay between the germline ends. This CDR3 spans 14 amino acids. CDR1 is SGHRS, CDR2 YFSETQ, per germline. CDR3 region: CASYPTGLYNEQFF. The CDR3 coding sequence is TGCGCCAGTTATCCCACCGGATTGTACAATGAGCAGTTCTTC.